This TCR beta chain is drawn from a study of OX40 agonist ivuxolimab in advanced cancers. Regarding the complete study: The costimulatory receptor OX40 (CD134) was targeted by ivuxolimab, a fully human IgG2 agonistic monoclonal antibody. Intravenous ivuxolimab was administered to patients every 2 weeks at six dose levels: 0.01, 0.1, 0.3, 1.5, 3 and 10 mg/kg. Of the approximately 54 dose-escalation patients, hepatocellular carcinoma was present in some 19, melanoma in approximately 15, renal cell carcinoma in 9 and head and neck cancer in 9. In the dose-escalation cohort, approximately 80% of patients were male, and the mean age was roughly 56 years with a range of roughly 20 to 80. Prior anti-PD-1, anti-PD-L1 or anti-CTLA-4 therapy was permitted, and checkpoint inhibitors had been received by roughly 42% of dose-escalation patients. Partial responses occurred in three dose-escalation patients: two with cutaneous melanoma and one with hepatocellular carcinoma. Peripheral TCRbeta sequencing aimed to test whether ivuxolimab altered TCR sequence diversity and caused clonal T-cell expansion. The paper covers the monotherapy dose-escalation part of the phase I ivuxolimab trial, which included N ≈ 54 patients. What the study reported, not specific to this receptor: At doses of 0.1 to 3.0 mg/kg, clonal expansion of both CD4+ and CD8+ T cells in blood was seen between baseline and week 6. Which antigens the clonally expanded peripheral T cells were specific for was not determined. Partial responders in the 0.1-3.0 mg/kg groups had among the lowest normalized peripheral clonal expansion, especially among CD8+ T cells. After ivuxolimab, more expanded clones were found on average in CD8+ T cells than in CD4+ T cells. Low levels of normalized T-cell clonal expansion were also seen in some nonresponding patients.

The trial excluded patients who had a history of autoimmune disease or were on systemic immunosuppression. In every dose cohort, peripheral blood was drawn for TCR sequencing at baseline, cycle 4 day 1, and cycle 7 day 1. Samples came from an open-label, multicenter, first-in-human phase I dose-escalation trial of ivuxolimab. The trial enrolled adults with locally advanced or metastatic head and neck squamous cell, hepatocellular, melanoma or renal cell carcinoma. Before TCR sequencing, CD4+ T cells and CD8+ T cells were sorted from peripheral blood as separate populations. Genomic DNA was extracted from sorted cells for sequencing of the TCRbeta CDR3 region. The immunoSEQ Assay was used for sequencing of TCRbeta CDR3 regions. TCRdb's version of the immuneACCESS table is confined to in-frame rearrangements and falls short of the full clone set. An unresolved V gene accounts for under half of the shortfall where checked; the remainder is of unknown origin. The sample data list tens of thousands of clones, and about 90% of these were observed just once. Clones ranked in the top ten supply around 1.9% of the sample.

CDR1 and CDR2 were assigned from the germline V gene (reference sequence) as GTSNPN and SVGIG. The CDR3 covers 18 residues, taking in both the cysteine and the phenylalanine. Here the CDR3 DNA is all that survives: 54 bases in frame from base 1. The junction carries 27 bases between V and J, which are trimmed by 4 bases and 3 bases respectively. About this clone: Its antigen is still unknown. One base away there is no much larger clone; base qualities are not given.

The material sequenced was CD4+ or CD8+ T cells sorted from blood, taken in a trial of the OX40 agonist ivuxolimab. This sequence uses TRBV30 and TRBJ1-2; the best D guess is TRBD1, with 6 bases matching. This receptor was taken from an adult with an advanced solid tumor such as melanoma, head and neck, liver or kidney cancer. The DNA reads TGTGCCTGGAACCCCCCACAGGGCCGAAGAAATACTTACTATGGCTACACCTTC. This sequence encodes CAWNPPQGRRNTYYGYTF.